These 17 T cell receptor beta chains share one sample of origin, sequenced in a study of cytomegalovirus exposure and HLA in healthy donors. The PCR had 60 Vbeta and 13 Jbeta primers. TCRdb keeps only in-frame clones here, not all; method: immunoSEQ multiplex PCR. The specimen's table records about 110,000 clones. The specimen sequenced was PBMCs. The receptors shown here come from a man aged 50-59 years in good health and CMV-seronegative.

The chain uses TRBV5-1 and TRBJ2-7; 7 positions agree with TRBD1. Trimming removed 1 base from V and 4 bases from J; junction bases left unmatched: 2. The CDR3 loop spans 13 amino acids. Germline V gene lookup returns CDR1 SGHRS and CDR2 YFSETQ. This CDR3 is CASSLTGDYEQYF. CDR3 nucleotide sequence: TGCGCCAGCAGCTTGACAGGGGATTACGAGCAGTACTTC.

The chain uses TRBV9 and TRBJ2-1, with a possible D match to TRBD2 (5 bases). The CDR3 contains 15 residues. V was clipped by 0 bases and J by 4 bases, with 11 bases between them. Germline CDR1 SGDLS, CDR2 YYNGEE. CDR3 nucleotide sequence: TGTGCCAGCAGCGTAGAGCTAGCAGGATACAATGAGCAGTTCTTC. Translated, it gives CASSVELAGYNEQFF.

The CDR3 region is CASSVRALNTEAFF. The CDR3 region has the DNA TGTGCCAGCAGCGTCAGGGCCCTCAACACTGAAGCTTTCTTT. This rearrangement joins TRBV5-5 to TRBJ1-1, with D possibly TRBD1 on 5 matching bases. Between the trimmed V and J ends, which lost 4 bases and 2 bases, there was a span of 12 bases. Germline V gene data show CDR1 as SGHKS and CDR2 as YYEKEE (reference sequence). The CDR3 loop spans 14 amino acids.

The chain couples TRBV9 to TRBJ1-1; possible D gene TRBD1, 5 bases. Germline V CDR1 and CDR2: SGDLS, YYNGEE. V dropped 0 bases and J dropped 0 bases, with 9 bases sitting between them. CDR3 size: 15 residues. The CDR3 DNA is TGTGCCAGCAGCGTAGGGGGCGGTATGAACACTGAAGCTTTCTTT. Protein product: CASSVGGGMNTEAFF.

This chain uses TRBV13 with TRBJ1-1, with unresolved D. Trimming left V 3 bases short and J 5 bases short, with 7 bases between. The CDR3 totals 12 residues. The germline V gene has CDR1 PRHDT and CDR2 FYEKMQ (reference sequence). CDR3 DNA: TGTGCCAGCAGCTTGTGGAGGACTGAAGCTTTCTTT. It codes for CASSLWRTEAFF.

The V and J genes are TRBV6-6 and TRBJ2-7; tentative D call: TRBD2 (5 bases). The V end was cut by 0 bases, the J end by 7 bases, with 19 bases between. CDR1 and CDR2 (germline): MNHNY, SVGAGI (reference sequence). The CDR3 sequence is 16 residues long. The CDR3 is CASSYSRAHPLLEQYF. The CDR3 nucleotides read TGTGCCAGCAGTTACTCGAGGGCCCACCCCCTCTTGGAGCAGTACTTC.

J is TRBJ2-5 and V is TRBV25-1; 7 bases are shared with TRBD1. V lost 3 bases, J lost 5 bases, and 6 bases stayed unmatched. Germline lookup yields CDR1 MGHDK and CDR2 SYGVNS. This CDR3 is built from 14 residues. CDR3 region: CASSEYRGQETQYF. CDR3 DNA: TGTGCCAGCAGTGAGTACAGGGGTCAGGAGACCCAGTACTTC.

The chain is built from TRBV15 and TRBJ1-5; D remains ambiguous. Trimming shortened V by 5 bases and J by 6 bases, and 14 bases separated the two germline ends. CDR3 size: 14 residues. The germline CDR1 and CDR2 sequences are LNHNV and YYDKDF (reference sequence). As DNA, the CDR3 is TGTGCCACCAGCCCAACCCAAGTCGGTCAGCCCCAGCATTTT. Translated: CATSPTQVGQPQHF.

This rearrangement joins TRBV19 to TRBJ1-1; perhaps TRBD1 as D (6 bases). The CDR3 length is 15 residues. Trimming cost V 4 bases and J 1 base, with 13 bases left between them. From germline, CDR1 is LNHDA and CDR2 SQIVND (reference sequence). CDR3: CASSKGVDRNTEAFF. The CDR3 DNA is TGTGCCAGTAGTAAGGGGGTAGACAGGAACACTGAAGCTTTCTTT.

The V gene is TRBV18, the J gene TRBJ2-7; TRBD2 aligns across 7 bases. The CDR3 contains 16 residues. Germline CDR1 reads KGHSH; CDR2 reads LQKENI. The J segment lost 0 bases and the V segment lost 4 bases, leaving 9 bases of the junction unmatched. The CDR3 region has the DNA TGTGCCAGCTCACTAGGGCTAGCGGATAACTCCTACGAGCAGTACTTC. It encodes CASSLGLADNSYEQYF.

V is TRBV7-2 and J is TRBJ1-6; 8 bases map to TRBD1. Germline V gives CDR1 SGHTA, CDR2 FQGNSA. V lost 5 bases to trimming and J lost 10 bases; unmatched junction nucleotides: 16. The CDR3 spans 17 residues. CDR3: CASSHKSAGGVGSPLHF. Here the CDR3 DNA reads TGTGCCAGCAGCCACAAGAGTGCAGGGGGCGTGGGGTCACCCCTCCACTTT.

The chain employs TRBV7-9 and TRBJ1-3; possible D gene TRBD1, 6 bases. This CDR3 has 16 amino acids. Germline V gene data show CDR1 as SEHNR and CDR2 as FQNEAQ (reference sequence). V gave up 6 bases and J gave up 5 bases, with 20 bases separating them. CDR3 sequence reads: CASRTGTQGFRNTIYF. CDR3 bases: TGTGCCAGCAGAACTGGGACGCAGGGGTTCCGAAACACCATATATTTT.

The V call is TRBV7-9, the J call TRBJ2-1; 8 nucleotides align to TRBD2. The CDR3 length is 14 residues. Germline V gives CDR1 SEHNR, CDR2 FQNEAQ (reference sequence). The J segment lost 3 bases and the V segment lost 6 bases, leaving 4 bases of the junction unmatched. The CDR3 loop is CASRKTSVYNEQFF. CDR3 DNA: TGTGCCAGCAGGAAGACTAGCGTCTACAATGAGCAGTTCTTC.

V and J are TRBV25-1 and TRBJ2-1, with 12 bases aligning to TRBD2. The V and J ends lost 4 bases and 7 bases, in that order; junction bases with no gene match: 2. The germline V gene encodes CDR1 MGHDK and CDR2 SYGVNS. There are 14 residues in the CDR3. CDR3 in amino acids: CASSVLAGGNEQFF. CDR3 coding DNA: TGTGCCAGCAGTGTACTAGCGGGAGGTAATGAGCAGTTCTTC. Complete variable domain (other parts from reference TRBV25-1 and TRBJ2-1): EADIYQTPRYLVIGTGKKITLECSQTMGHDKMYWYQQDPGMELHLIHYSYGVNSTEKGDLSSESTVSRIRTEHFPLTLESARPSHTSQYLCASSVLAGGNEQFFGPGTRLTVL.

This chain links TRBV25-1 with TRBJ2-5, with 8 bases that match TRBD1. Germline CDR1 MGHDK, CDR2 SYGVNS. The junction had 9 bases not matched to a gene; V was cut back by 5 bases and J by 7 bases. The length of the CDR3 is 14 residues. In DNA, the CDR3 is TGTGCCAGCAGTCCGGACAGGGAGCTGGGGACCCAGTACTTC. Its protein product is CASSPDRELGTQYF. The entire variable domain, with the rest obtained from reference TRBV25-1 and TRBJ2-5, is as follows: EADIYQTPRYLVIGTGKKITLECSQTMGHDKMYWYQQDPGMELHLIHYSYGVNSTEKGDLSSESTVSRIRTEHFPLTLESARPSHTSQYLCASSPDRELGTQYFGPGTRLLVL.

V and J are TRBV7-3 and TRBJ2-3, with a weak D call TRBD2 (6 bases). This CDR3 is 15 amino acids long. V gave up 5 bases and J gave up 5 bases, with 17 bases separating them. Germline V gene lookup returns CDR1 SGHTA and CDR2 FQGTGA. CDR3 coding DNA: TGTGCCAGCAGCCTCTCGGGCTGGGAGGAAGATACGCAGTATTTT. It translates to CASSLSGWEEDTQYF.

The DNA of the CDR3 is TGTGCCAGCAGCCCGAGTCAAGCACAGGGGGCTTACGAGCAGTACTTC. Protein sequence: CASSPSQAQGAYEQYF. The chain is built from TRBV11-3 and TRBJ2-7, with TRBD1 matching 9 bases. The CDR3 runs 16 residues. V gave up 5 bases and J gave up 4 bases; unmatched junction bases: 12. Germline V gene lookup returns CDR1 SGHNT and CDR2 YENEEA.